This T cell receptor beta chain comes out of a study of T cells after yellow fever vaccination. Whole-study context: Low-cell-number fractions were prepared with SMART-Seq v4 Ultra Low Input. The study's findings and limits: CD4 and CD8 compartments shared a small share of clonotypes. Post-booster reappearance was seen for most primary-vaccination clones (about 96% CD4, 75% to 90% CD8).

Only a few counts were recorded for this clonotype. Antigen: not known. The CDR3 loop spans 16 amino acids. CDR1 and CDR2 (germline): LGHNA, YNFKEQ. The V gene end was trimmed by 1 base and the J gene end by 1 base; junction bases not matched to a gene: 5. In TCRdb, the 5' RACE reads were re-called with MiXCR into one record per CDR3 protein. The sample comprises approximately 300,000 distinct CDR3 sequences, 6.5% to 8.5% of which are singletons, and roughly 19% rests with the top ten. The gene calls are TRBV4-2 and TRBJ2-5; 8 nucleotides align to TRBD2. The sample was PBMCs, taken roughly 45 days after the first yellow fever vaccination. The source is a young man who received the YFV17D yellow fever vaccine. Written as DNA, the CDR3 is TGTGCCAGCAGCCAAGTTGACGGGGGGGTCCAAGAGACCCAGTACTTC. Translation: CASSQVDGGVQETQYF.